This is a list of T cell receptor beta chains from one sample in a study of T cells in Graves' hyperthyroidism and ophthalmopathy. TCRdb passed the multiplex PCR reads through MiXCR, listing each CDR3 protein once. Of approximately 690,000 distinct CDR3 sequences listed, less than 25% are singletons. The sample comprised blood. These receptors were obtained from a young man with Graves' ophthalmopathy. The CDR3 runs from the conserved cysteine through the conserved F or W. The D gene is left open where the match is weak.

TRBJ2-3	NA	TRBV6-6	CASSYSPDGPFSTDTQYF
TRBJ1-5	NA	TRBV27	CASRGIGGGQPQHF
TRBJ2-7	TRBD1	TRBV11-3	CASSASTGLSYEQYF
TRBJ1-5	NA	TRBV7-9	CASSSTDGDQPQHF
TRBJ2-7	TRBD2	TRBV20-1	CSARDRKREGYEQYF
TRBJ2-1	NA	TRBV12-3/TRBV12-4	CASRGSGTPYNEQFF
TRBJ2-3	TRBD1	TRBV18	CASSRQTGGGTDTQYF
TRBJ2-6	NA	TRBV27	CASSLERAGANVLTF
TRBJ2-1	NA	TRBV11-3	CASSRVAGSNEQFF
TRBJ2-7	NA	TRBV10-3	CAITPNLAYEQYF
TRBJ2-6	TRBD1	TRBV12-3/TRBV12-4	CASSEGQAASGANVLTF
TRBJ1-1	TRBD1	TRBV5-1	CASSGTAPSLNTEAFF
TRBJ2-7	TRBD1	TRBV4-2	CASSPGQGDYEQYF
TRBJ1-2	NA	TRBV6-1	CASTAGGGPKGYTF
TRBJ1-2	TRBD1	TRBV6-1	CASTDRGYKSGYTF
TRBJ1-5	NA	TRBV28	CASSLTSAGRNQPQHF
TRBJ2-7	NA	TRBV7-9	CATRGVGSYEQYF
TRBJ2-3	TRBD2	TRBV15	CATSLGRGSTDTQYF
TRBJ2-1	TRBD2	TRBV6-2/TRBV6-3	CASTHPPSGTSGGGGGSNEQFF
TRBJ1-1	TRBD1	TRBV4-1	CASSQARGRAEAFF
TRBJ1-6	NA	TRBV7-9	CASSFSGSTRAPLHF
TRBJ2-3	NA	TRBV7-3	CASSPTANTDTQYF
TRBJ2-2	TRBD2	TRBV30	CAFARGAVNGELFF
TRBJ1-4	NA	TRBV6-7	CASSYGTRNEKLFF